This T cell receptor beta chain was captured in a study of blood T cell repertoires in COVID-19. Study details: Sites across the United States, Italy and Spain contributed samples from acute and convalescent COVID-19. PBMCs, B-cell-depleted T cells, or T cells provided the cDNA or gDNA that made up the material.

In the authors' workflow: Amplification of reference gene primers was used by the study to estimate nucleated cell counts. Profiled with immunoSEQ multiplex PCR; TCRdb holds only in-frame clones, not every one. Clone size and V and J calls were adopted from that table, with D and trimming inferred from the DNA. The data contain under 70,000 clones, around 90% of them singletons. The CDR3 loop spans 12 amino acids. V was trimmed by 0 bases and J by 7 bases, leaving 4 bases between them. Germline values: CDR1 SGHRS, CDR2 YFSETQ. The gene calls are TRBV5-1 and TRBJ2-2; D is unclear. This receptor was identified in a man in his 60s with active COVID-19. Sequenced sample: peripheral blood. CDR3 residues: CASSLALGELFF. The DNA of the CDR3 is TGCGCCAGCAGCTTGGCCCTCGGGGAGCTGTTTTTT.